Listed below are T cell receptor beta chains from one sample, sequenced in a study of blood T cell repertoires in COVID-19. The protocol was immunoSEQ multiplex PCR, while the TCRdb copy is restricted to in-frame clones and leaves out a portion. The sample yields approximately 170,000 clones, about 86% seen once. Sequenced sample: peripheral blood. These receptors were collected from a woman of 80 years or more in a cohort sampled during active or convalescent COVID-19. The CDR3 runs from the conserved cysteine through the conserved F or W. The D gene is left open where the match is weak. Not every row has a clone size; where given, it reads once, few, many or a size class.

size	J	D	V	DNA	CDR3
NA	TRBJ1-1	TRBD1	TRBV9	TGTGCCAGCAGCGCAGACAGGGTTAACACTGAAGCTTTCTTT	CASSADRVNTEAFF
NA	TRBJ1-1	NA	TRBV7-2	TGTGCCAGCAGAACAACAGGAATCACTGAAGCTTTCTTT	CASRTTGITEAFF
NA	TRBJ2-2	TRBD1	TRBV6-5	TGTGCCAGCTCCAGACAGGGGGGGCTAGTCGGGGAGCTGTTTTTT	CASSRQGGLVGELFF
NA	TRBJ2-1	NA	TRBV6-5	TGTGCCAGCACCACAGGGACCAAGGTATACAATGAGCAGTTCTTC	CASTTGTKVYNEQFF
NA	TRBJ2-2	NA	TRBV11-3	TGTGCCAGCAGCCCCCGGGGACTTGGGTCAACCGGGGAGCTGTTTTTT	CASSPRGLGSTGELFF
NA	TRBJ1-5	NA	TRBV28	TGTGCCAGCAGTTTCACATGGCAGCCCCAGCATTTT	CASSFTWQPQHF
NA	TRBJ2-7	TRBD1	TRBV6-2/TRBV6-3	TGTGCCAGCAGTATGGACAGGTTAAGCGAGCAGTACTTC	CASSMDRLSEQYF
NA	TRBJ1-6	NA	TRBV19	TGTGCCAGTAGTCTCAGTCAGGGTATCGTCCTCTCACCCCTCCACTTT	CASSLSQGIVLSPLHF
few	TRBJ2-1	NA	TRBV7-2	TGTGCCAGCAGCTTAGCGCAACTAGCCTACAATGAGCAGTTCTTC	CASSLAQLAYNEQFF
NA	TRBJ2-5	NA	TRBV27	TGTGCCAGCAGTCCCGGGTTCGGGGAGACCCAGTACTTC	CASSPGFGETQYF
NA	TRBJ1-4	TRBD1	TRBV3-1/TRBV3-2	TGTGCCAGCAGCCCCAGACAGGGTATGGCAACTAATGAAAAACTGTTTTTT	CASSPRQGMATNEKLFF
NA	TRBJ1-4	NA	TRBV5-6	TGTGCCAGCAGCTCTGCCGACTCCCGTGAAAAACTGTTTTTT	CASSSADSREKLFF
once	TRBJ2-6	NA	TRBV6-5	TGTGCCAGCAGAGGGGATGGGCCTGGGGCCAACGTCCTGACTTTC	CASRGDGPGANVLTF
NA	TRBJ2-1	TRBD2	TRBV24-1	TGTGCCACCAGTGATTTTTTGGCGGGAGGGCCTGATGAGCAGTTCTTC	CATSDFLAGGPDEQFF
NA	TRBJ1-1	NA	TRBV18	TGTGCCAGCTCACCATCTGGACAGCTAATTGAAGCTTTCTTT	CASSPSGQLIEAFF
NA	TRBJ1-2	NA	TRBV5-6	TGTGCCAGCAGCGCCCCCGCCAGGGGTGGCTACACCTTC	CASSAPARGGYTF
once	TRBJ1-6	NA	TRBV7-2	TGTGCCAGCAGCTCACGGAGGGGGGGTTCACCCCTCCACTTT	CASSSRRGGSPLHF
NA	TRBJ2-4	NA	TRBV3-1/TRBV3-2	TGTGCCAGCAGCCCCGACAGAGTGGCCATTCAGTACTTC	CASSPDRVAIQYF
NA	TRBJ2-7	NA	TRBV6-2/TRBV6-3	TGTGCCAGCAGTACCGGGACTCCCATCAACGAGCAGTACTTC	CASSTGTPINEQYF
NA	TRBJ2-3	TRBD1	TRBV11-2	TGTGCCAGCAGCTCCAGGGGGCGCGGGCTGTCAGATACGCAGTATTTT	CASSSRGRGLSDTQYF
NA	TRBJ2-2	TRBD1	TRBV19	TGTGCCAGTAGTGCCAGAGGGGGACAGTACACCGGGGAGCTGTTTTTT	CASSARGGQYTGELFF
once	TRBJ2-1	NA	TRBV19	TGTGCCAGTAGTATATGGGGCAGTTACAATGAGCAGTTCTTC	CASSIWGSYNEQFF
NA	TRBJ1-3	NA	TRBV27	TGTGCCAGCAGTTTAATGGGGGGGTCTGGGAACACCATATATTTT	CASSLMGGSGNTIYF
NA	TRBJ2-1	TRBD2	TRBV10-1	TGCGCCAGCAGTGTGGGTAGCGGGACCCTCTACAATGAGCAGTTCTTC	CASSVGSGTLYNEQFF
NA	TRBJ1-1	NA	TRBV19	TGTGCCAGTTCTTTTAAAGGGGGGAACACTGAAGCTTTCTTT	CASSFKGGNTEAFF
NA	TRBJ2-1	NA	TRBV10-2	TGCGCCAGCAGTGAGTCGGGGAGTGAGCAGTTCTTC	CASSESGSEQFF
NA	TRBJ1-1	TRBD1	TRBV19	TGTGCCAGTAGTTCCCTAGACAGGGGAGTCACTGAAGCTTTCTTT	CASSSLDRGVTEAFF
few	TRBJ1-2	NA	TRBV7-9	TGTGCCAGCAGACTTGCGGAAGGCGGAGACAGTGGCTACACCTTC	CASRLAEGGDSGYTF
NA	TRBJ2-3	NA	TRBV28	TGTGCCAGCAGCCGCTTCCGGGGTTCAGATACGCAGTATTTT	CASSRFRGSDTQYF
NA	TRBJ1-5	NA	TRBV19	TGTGCCAGTAGTATAGTACTTCGACAGAGGAGCAATCAGCCCCAGCATTTT	CASSIVLRQRSNQPQHF
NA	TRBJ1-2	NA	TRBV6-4	TGTGCCAGCTCGCGACAGACAGGAGGTTATGGCTACACCTTC	CASSRQTGGYGYTF
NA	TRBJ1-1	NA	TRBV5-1	TGCGCCAGCAGCGTTGGACTATCGGCGAGGGACACTGAAGCTTTCTTT	CASSVGLSARDTEAFF
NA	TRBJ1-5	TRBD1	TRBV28	TGTGCCAGCAGTTTATACACAGGGGGCTCAATGAGTCAGCCCCAGCATTTT	CASSLYTGGSMSQPQHF
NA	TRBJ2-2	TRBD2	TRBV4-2	TGTGCCAGCAGCGGAGGGGTAGCGGGGGGCCCTAGCCGGGAGCTGTTTTTT	CASSGGVAGGPSRELFF
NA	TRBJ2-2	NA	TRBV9	TGTGCCAGCAGCGAGGACACAACGAACACCGGGGAGCTGTTTTTT	CASSEDTTNTGELFF
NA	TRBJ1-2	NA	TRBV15	TGTGCCACCAGCAGAGATGTAGGGGTCTTCGGCTACACCTTC	CATSRDVGVFGYTF
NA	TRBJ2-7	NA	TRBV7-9	TGTGCCAGCACCATAGCATCCAATTCCTACGAGCAGTACTTC	CASTIASNSYEQYF
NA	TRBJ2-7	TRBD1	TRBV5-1	TGCGCCAGCAGCTTCCAGGGGGCCGGCGAGCAGTACTTC	CASSFQGAGEQYF
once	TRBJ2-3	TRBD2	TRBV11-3	TGTGCCAGCGCCGGTAGCGGGACCTACACAGATACGCAGTATTTT	CASAGSGTYTDTQYF
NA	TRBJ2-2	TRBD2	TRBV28	TGTGCCACCGGCGGCGGGAGGGGTCCGGGGGAGCTGTTTTTT	CATGGGRGPGELFF
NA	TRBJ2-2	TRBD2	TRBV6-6	TGTGCCAGCAGTTATGGAATGGCGGGGGGCGGGGAGCTGTTTTTT	CASSYGMAGGGELFF
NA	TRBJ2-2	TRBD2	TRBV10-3	TGTGCCATCAGTGAGTCGGGACTAGCGGGGGGGACGAACACCGGGGAGCTGTTTTTT	CAISESGLAGGTNTGELFF
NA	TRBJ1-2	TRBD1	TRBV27	TGTGCCAGCTCAGACAGGGCCCACTATGGCTACACCTTC	CASSDRAHYGYTF
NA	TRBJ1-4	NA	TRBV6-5	TGTGCCAGCAGTTACTCGAGGGCCCTCGGGGAACTGTTTTTT	CASSYSRALGELFF
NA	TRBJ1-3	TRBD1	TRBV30	TGTGCCTGGAGCCAACAGGGGGACACCATATATTTT	CAWSQQGDTIYF
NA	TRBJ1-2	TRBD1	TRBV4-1	TGCGCCAGCAGCCAAGGGGACAGGGGGGGGACCAACTATGGCTACACCTTC	CASSQGDRGGTNYGYTF
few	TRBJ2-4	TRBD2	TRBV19	TGTGCCAGTAGTATAGAGACGGGGGGAAACATTCAGTACTTC	CASSIETGGNIQYF
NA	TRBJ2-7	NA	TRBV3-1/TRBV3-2	TGTGCCAGCGCGCCAGGGGTCGAGCAGTACTTC	CASAPGVEQYF
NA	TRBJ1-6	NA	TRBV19	TGTGCCAGTAGTATAGTGCACCAGCGGGGTTATAATTCACCCCTCCACTTT	CASSIVHQRGYNSPLHF
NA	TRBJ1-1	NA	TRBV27	TGTGCCAGCAGTCCACGCGGGGGAATGAACACTGAAGCTTTCTTT	CASSPRGGMNTEAFF
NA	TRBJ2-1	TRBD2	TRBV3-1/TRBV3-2	TGTGCCAGCAGCCCAGGAGGCCCCGGGACTAGCGGTTTTGAGGGGCAGTTCTTC	CASSPGGPGTSGFEGQFF
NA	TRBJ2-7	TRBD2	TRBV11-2	TGTGCCAGCAGCTTAGATATAGCGGGGGGGGCCTACGAGCAGTACTTC	CASSLDIAGGAYEQYF
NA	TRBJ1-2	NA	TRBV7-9	TGTGCCAGCAGCTTAGGAGGGAACTATGGCTACACCTTC	CASSLGGNYGYTF
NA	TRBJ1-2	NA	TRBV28	TGTGCCAGCACAGACAGTCCGCGGGGCTACACCTTC	CASTDSPRGYTF
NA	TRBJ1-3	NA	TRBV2	TGTGCCAGCAGTGAAGTTGGGGGCGCGGGCGGAAACACCATATATTTT	CASSEVGGAGGNTIYF
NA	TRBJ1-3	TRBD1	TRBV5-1	TGCGCCAGCAGCTTTGGACAGGGGGGATCTGGAAACACCATATATTTT	CASSFGQGGSGNTIYF
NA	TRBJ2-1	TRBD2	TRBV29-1	TGCAGCGTCATTAGCGGGAGGGCATGGGAGCAGTTCTTC	CSVISGRAWEQFF
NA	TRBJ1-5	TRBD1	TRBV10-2	TGCGCCAGCATTCCTGAACCGGGACAGGGACAACAAGGCAATCAGCCCCAGCATTTT	CASIPEPGQGQQGNQPQHF
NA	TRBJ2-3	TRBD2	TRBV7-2	TGTGCCAGCAGCTTTGCACTAGCGGTCACAGATACGCAGTATTTT	CASSFALAVTDTQYF